The next 29 T cell receptor beta chains were all read from a single sample in a study of control samples from healthy donors and cancer patients. Repertoires were generated with immunoSEQ multiplex PCR, while TCRdb's copy carries only in-frame clones and drops some. Altogether about 130,000 clones are present, around 94% being singletons, with the ten largest covering 13% to 15%. Sequences were obtained from PBMCs. The source is a man aged 55 to 69 with colorectal cancer.

In nucleotides, the CDR3 is TGTGCCAGCAGTGAACACGAAGTTACGCAGTATTTT. Translating it yields CASSEHEVTQYF. This chain uses TRBV2 with TRBJ2-3, with D uncertain. Trimming took off 2 bases at V and 8 bases at J, with 8 bases between the two ends. CDR1 is SNHLY and CDR2 is FYNNEI in the germline V gene. The CDR3 extends over 12 amino acids.

The rearrangement uses TRBV21-1 and TRBJ1-1. TRBV21-1 is annotated as a pseudogene. This CDR3 has 12 residues. This CDR3 reads CASPRGGTEAFF. CDR3 coding DNA: TGTGCCAGCCCCAGGGGGGGAACGGAAGCTTTCTTT.

This chain joins TRBV25-1 and TRBJ2-2, with D hard to call. V was shortened by 5 bases and J by 0 bases, with 7 bases between the two germline ends. The CDR3 loop spans 14 amino acids. From germline, CDR1 is MGHDK and CDR2 SYGVNS. CDR3: CASSQTANTGELFF. CDR3 DNA sequence: TGTGCCAGCAGTCAGACCGCGAACACCGGGGAGCTGTTTTTT.

V gene TRBV28 combines with J gene TRBJ1-5, with D unresolved. CDR3 length: 12 amino acids. The V gene lost 5 bases and the J gene lost 7 bases, with 9 bases spanning the gap. Germline CDR1 MDHEN, CDR2 SYDVKM. The CDR3: CASSKPGQPQHF. The CDR3 nucleotides read TGTGCCAGCAGTAAACCCGGCCAGCCCCAGCATTTT.

The CDR3 spells CASSYGTRSDTQYF. CDR3 DNA sequence: TGTGCCAGCAGTTACGGGACTAGATCAGATACGCAGTATTTT. The rearrangement joins TRBV6-2 or TRBV6-3 to TRBJ2-3, with 8 bases lining up with TRBD2. The germline V gene has CDR1 MNHEY and CDR2 SVGEGT. Trimming cost V 2 bases and J 4 bases; bases outside gene matches: 2. CDR3 length: 14 amino acids.

In nucleotides, the CDR3 is TGTGCCAGCAGTGGGACTTTAGGTGACGAGCAGTACTTC. Protein: CASSGTLGDEQYF. V and J are TRBV25-1 and TRBJ2-7, with a tentative D call TRBD2 (5 bases). CDR3 length: 13 residues. Germline CDR1 and CDR2: MGHDK and SYGVNS. Trimming stripped 4 bases from V and 5 bases from J, with 12 bases between.

This clone appeared once. V is TRBV3-1 (or the pseudogene TRBV3-2) and J is TRBJ2-7; no reliable D call. Trimming shortened V by 4 bases and J by 3 bases, and 16 bases separated the two germline ends. This CDR3 has 15 residues. Germline loops: CDR1 LGHDT, CDR2 YNNKEL (reference sequence). The CDR3 DNA sequence: TGTGCCAGCAGCCGTACGGTGTTTAGTGTCTACGAGCAGTACTTC. Its translation: CASSRTVFSVYEQYF.

The V and J genes are TRBV9 and TRBJ1-6, with TRBD1 as a possible D gene (5 bases). V was shortened by 2 bases and J by 0 bases, with 15 bases between the two germline ends. The CDR3 sequence is 18 residues long. Germline V gives CDR1 SGDLS, CDR2 YYNGEE. The CDR3 sequence: CASSVGDWASSYNSPLHF. Here the CDR3 DNA reads TGTGCCAGCAGCGTCGGGGACTGGGCGAGCTCCTATAATTCACCCCTCCACTTT.

The chain employs TRBV5-1 and TRBJ2-7; 10 nucleotides line up with TRBD1. The germline gives CDR1 SGHRS, CDR2 YFSETQ. This CDR3 spans 14 amino acids. The trim removed 3 bases at V and 2 bases at J, leaving 2 bases unmatched. The DNA for the CDR3 is TGCGCCAGCAGCTACGGACAGGGGGCCTACGAGCAGTACTTC. It is translated as CASSYGQGAYEQYF.

This clone was detected only once. The CDR3, as DNA: TGTGCCAGCAGCCCCCCAGGGGGCAGTGGCTACACCTTC. It translates to CASSPPGGSGYTF. This rearrangement joins TRBV7-9 to TRBJ1-2; 8 nucleotides agree with TRBD1. Trimming removed 5 bases from V and 7 bases from J; junction bases left unmatched: 6. There are 13 residues in the CDR3. CDR1 is SEHNR and CDR2 is FQNEAQ in the germline V gene (reference sequence).

The V call is TRBV3-1 (or the pseudogene TRBV3-2), the J call TRBJ2-7, with 9 bases identical to TRBD1. The CDR3 spans 14 residues. J was trimmed by 5 bases and V by 5 bases; bases with no gene match: 7. Germline CDR1 LGHDT, CDR2 YNNKEL (reference sequence). The CDR3 bases are TGTGCCAGCAGCGCCAGGGGACAGGGCAACGAGCAGTACTTC. Translated, it gives CASSARGQGNEQYF.

The chain is built from TRBV19 and TRBJ1-4; 8 nucleotides agree with TRBD1. Trimming cost V 4 bases and J 6 bases; bases outside gene matches: 1. The CDR3 is 13 residues long. Germline V CDR1 and CDR2: LNHDA, SQIVND (reference sequence). The CDR3 DNA follows: TGTGCCAGTAGTACGGACAGGGATGAAAAACTGTTTTTT. It specifies CASSTDRDEKLFF. The variable domain in full, completed from reference TRBV19 and TRBJ1-4, reads DGGITQSPKYLFRKEGQNVTLSCEQNLNHDAMYWYRQDPGQGLRLIYYSQIVNDFQKGDIAEGYSVSREKKESFPLTVTSAQKNPTAFYLCASSTDRDEKLFFGSGTQLSVL.

In this sample, this clone turned up a few times. The rearrangement links TRBV12-3 or TRBV12-4 to TRBJ2-3, with 7 bases matching TRBD2. The CDR3 is 13 residues long. Unmatched junction bases numbered 3, after V lost 5 bases and J lost 4 bases. CDR3 nucleotide sequence: TGTGCCAGCAGTCGGGGGGACCCAGATACGCAGTATTTT. It yields the protein CASSRGDPDTQYF.

This clone was seen a single time. V and J are TRBV4-2 and TRBJ2-3, with 12 nucleotides matching TRBD1. The CDR3 runs 23 residues. Per germline, CDR1 LGHNA and CDR2 YNFKEQ. After removal of 0 bases from V and 6 bases from J, the junction contained 25 bases not matched to a gene. CDR3 amino acids: CASSQEPRDRGRGRPPQRDTQYF. DNA for the CDR3: TGTGCCAGCAGCCAAGAACCCCGGGACAGGGGGCGCGGCCGGCCACCCCAGCGGGATACGCAGTATTTT.

The gene calls are TRBV15 and TRBJ1-2, with D tentatively TRBD1 (5 bases). The CDR3 runs to 13 residues. Germline CDR1 LNHNV, CDR2 YYDKDF (reference sequence). V was pared by 4 bases and J by 0 bases, with 6 bases between. The CDR3 region is CATSKDTNYGYTF. The CDR3 DNA sequence: TGTGCCACCAGCAAGGACACTAACTATGGCTACACCTTC.

V gene TRBV6-6 combines with J gene TRBJ1-5, with D perhaps matching TRBD1 (5 bases). Germline CDR1 is MNHNY and CDR2 is SVGAGI (reference sequence). The CDR3 is 15 residues long. The germline V and J ends were trimmed by 6 bases and 1 base, with 13 bases remaining between them. The CDR3: CASRVGVWSNQPQHF. In DNA form, the CDR3 reads TGTGCCAGCAGAGTAGGGGTGTGGAGCAATCAGCCCCAGCATTTT.

This clone was counted between two and nine times. The chain employs TRBV6-5 and TRBJ1-5; no reliable D call. The V gene's germline CDR1 is MNHEY and CDR2 SVGAGI. CDR3 size: 15 residues. Between the trimmed V and J ends, which lost 7 bases and 0 bases, there was a span of 13 bases. CDR3 sequence: CASTLPGNSNQPQHF. In DNA form, the CDR3 reads TGTGCCAGCACTTTACCGGGTAATAGCAATCAGCCCCAGCATTTT.

The chain couples TRBV11-3 to TRBJ1-1; 9 positions agree with TRBD1. Unmatched junction bases numbered 1, after V lost 3 bases and J lost 5 bases. The germline CDR1 and CDR2 sequences are SGHNT and YENEEA. This CDR3 comprises 13 residues. The CDR3: CASSFGQGTEAFF. The CDR3 DNA sequence: TGTGCCAGCAGCTTCGGACAGGGGACTGAAGCTTTCTTT.

The chain recombines TRBV6-6 with TRBJ2-7, with 9 bases aligning to TRBD1. Trimming removed 6 bases from V and 5 bases from J; junction bases left unmatched: 5. There are 13 residues in the CDR3. Germline V CDR1 and CDR2: MNHNY, SVGAGI (reference sequence). The CDR3 DNA reads as TGTGCCAGCAGGATTAACAGGGGGCACGAGCAGTACTTC. It translates to CASRINRGHEQYF.

The chain carries TRBV5-1 and TRBJ2-5; 8 nucleotides agree with TRBD1. The germline V gene has CDR1 SGHRS and CDR2 YFSETQ. The CDR3 length is 15 residues. J gave up 1 base and V 5 bases, and 7 bases lay outside the gene matches. The CDR3 DNA reads TGCGCCAGCAGGATGAACGGACAGGGCCAAGAGACCCAGTACTTC. Amino acids: CASRMNGQGQETQYF.

V is TRBV6-1 and J is TRBJ2-7; 7 bases line up with TRBD1. The CDR3 spans 14 residues. J gave up 4 bases and V 2 bases, and 5 bases lay outside the gene matches. CDR1 MNHNS and CDR2 SASEGT come from the germline V gene. The CDR3 region has the DNA TGTGCCAGCAGTGAACCGGGACAGTCGTACGAGCAGTACTTC. Translated: CASSEPGQSYEQYF.

This chain connects TRBV2 to TRBJ1-2; 11 bases fit TRBD1. Losses at the gene ends were 9 bases for V and 4 bases for J; bases not matched to a gene: 7. This CDR3 is built from 14 residues. The germline CDR1 and CDR2 sequences are SNHLY and FYNNEI. The DNA for the CDR3 is TGTGCCAGGGGCACCGGACAGGGGGCCTATGGCTACACCTTC. It specifies CARGTGQGAYGYTF.

The chain recombines TRBV29-1 with TRBJ1-2; no clear D. Trimming left V 6 bases short and J 4 bases short, with 30 bases between. Germline V gene data show CDR1 as SQVTM and CDR2 as ANQGSEA. CDR3 length equals 18 residues. Here the CDR3 DNA reads TGCAGCGTCCACTTCCCGCCTAGTACAGCGGGGAGCCTCTATGGCTACACCTTC. This gives the protein CSVHFPPSTAGSLYGYTF.

The V and J genes are TRBV29-1 and TRBJ1-2; a weak D match, TRBD1 (5 bases). This CDR3 has 12 residues. The V end lost 6 bases, the J end lost 4 bases, and 12 bases lay between the germline ends. The V gene's germline CDR1 is SQVTM and CDR2 ANQGSEA. CDR3 in DNA: TGCAGCGTCCCCCGGGGCGCCTATGGCTACACCTTC. It is translated as CSVPRGAYGYTF.

On this clone: Other nucleotide sequences from this sample produce the same CDR3. The genes are TRBV5-6 and TRBJ1-5, with unresolved D. This CDR3 spans 14 amino acids. Germline V gives CDR1 SGHDT, CDR2 YYEEEE. The germline V and J ends were trimmed by 0 bases and 0 bases, with 4 bases remaining between them. In DNA, the CDR3 is TGTGCCAGCAGCTTGGGCAATAGCAATCAGCCCCAGCATTTT. Protein sequence: CASSLGNSNQPQHF.

This chain's CDR3 is CASSFGQGGDEQYF. The DNA for the CDR3 is TGCGCCAGCAGCTTTGGACAGGGCGGCGACGAGCAGTACTTC. The chain recombines TRBV5-1 with TRBJ2-7, with 8 bases identical to TRBD1. The CDR3 runs to 14 residues. The ends lost 2 bases at V and 5 bases at J; junction bases unmatched: 6. Germline lookup yields CDR1 SGHRS and CDR2 YFSETQ.

The genes are TRBV25-1 and TRBJ2-7, with D unclear. The germline V gene has CDR1 MGHDK and CDR2 SYGVNS. The CDR3 extends over 13 amino acids. V was pared by 2 bases and J by 3 bases, with 8 bases between. CDR3 DNA sequence: TGTGCCAGCAGTGAAGGGAATTTCTACGAGCAGTACTTC. Translated: CASSEGNFYEQYF.

The rearrangement links TRBV4-1 to TRBJ1-2; TRBD1 matches at 8 bases. Germline trimming cut 7 bases from V and 7 bases from J; bases unmatched to any gene: 11. CDR1 MGHRA and CDR2 YSYEKL come from the germline V gene. This CDR3 has 14 residues. CDR3 residues: CASTSVQGAFGYTF. DNA for the CDR3: TGCGCCAGCACCTCAGTCCAGGGGGCTTTTGGCTACACCTTC.

The chain uses TRBV19 and TRBJ1-5; no clear D. The CDR3 sequence is 13 residues long. Germline V CDR1 and CDR2: LNHDA, SQIVND (reference sequence). Between the trimmed V and J ends, which lost 3 bases and 3 bases, there was a span of 6 bases. This CDR3 reads CASSMSVNQPQHF. The CDR3 coding sequence is TGTGCCAGTAGTATGTCGGTCAATCAGCCCCAGCATTTT.